The rows below give T cell receptor beta chains drawn from one sample of a study of T cell responses to AZD1222 COVID-19 vaccine. TCRdb's table, derived via immunoSEQ multiplex PCR, lists solely in-frame clones and lacks some. The sample includes 120,000 or so clones, about 90% of them seen just once. Source: peripheral blood, taken on day 0 of MenACWY control vaccination. The receptor source for this set is an adult in good health. Both conserved end residues are part of each CDR3. The D gene is left open where the match is weak. Clone size is stated in some rows and not others, as once, few, many or a class when expanded.

v_gene	j_gene	d_gene	abundance	CDR3aa	CDR3nt
TRBV11-1	TRBJ2-7	TRBD1	-	CASSLGTGTGYYEQYF	TGTGCCAGCAGCTTAGGTACCGGGACAGGGTACTACGAGCAGTACTTC
TRBV14	TRBJ2-1	-	few	CASSQDLLVDEQFF	TGTGCCAGCAGCCAAGATCTTCTGGTCGATGAGCAGTTCTTC
TRBV6-2/TRBV6-3	TRBJ1-5	TRBD1	-	CASSIKQKTGYSNQPQHF	TGTGCCAGCAGTATCAAGCAAAAGACAGGGTATAGCAATCAGCCCCAGCATTTT
TRBV5-1	TRBJ1-5	-	once	CASSLEGGNQPQHF	TGCGCCAGCAGCTTGGAGGGCGGCAATCAGCCCCAGCATTTT
TRBV27	TRBJ2-1	-	few	CASSPRQALGNEQFF	TGTGCCAGCAGTCCTAGACAGGCCTTAGGCAATGAGCAGTTCTTC
TRBV10-3	TRBJ2-4	TRBD1	-	CAIILDRGRTTLAKNIQYF	TGTGCCATCATCTTGGACAGGGGCCGCACAACTCTAGCCAAAAACATTCAGTACTTC
TRBV7-9	TRBJ2-1	-	-	CASSLEMGSPYNEQFF	TGTGCCAGCAGCTTAGAGATGGGCAGTCCCTACAATGAGCAGTTCTTC
TRBV19	TRBJ1-4	-	-	CASSMTGGEKLFF	TGTGCCAGTAGTATGACAGGCGGCGAAAAACTGTTTTTT
TRBV19	TRBJ2-7	TRBD2	-	CASSWTSGNYEQYF	TGTGCCAGTAGTTGGACTAGCGGAAATTACGAGCAGTACTTC
TRBV6-5	TRBJ2-2	-	-	CASRRPFKDTGELFF	TGTGCCAGCCGAAGACCATTCAAAGACACCGGGGAGCTGTTTTTT
TRBV10-3	TRBJ1-6	-	-	CAISDSSSYNSPLHF	TGTGCCATCTCGGACTCCAGCTCCTATAATTCACCCCTCCACTTT
TRBV7-2	TRBJ2-5	TRBD2	-	CASSFRLAGDQETQYF	TGTGCCAGCAGCTTCAGACTAGCGGGGGACCAAGAGACCCAGTACTTC
TRBV21-1	TRBJ1-1	-	once	CASRQGVNTEAFF	TGTGCCAGCAGACAGGGGGTTAACACTGAAGCTTTCTTT
TRBV4-1	TRBJ1-1	-	-	CASSSAGVNTEAFF	TGCGCCAGCAGTTCTGCCGGTGTGAACACTGAAGCTTTCTTT
TRBV5-1	TRBJ2-3	-	-	CASSSPGTDTQYF	TGCGCCAGCAGCTCCCCCGGGACGGATACGCAGTATTTT
TRBV10-3	TRBJ2-1	-	-	CAISERRNEQFF	TGTGCCATCAGCGAGAGGAGGAATGAGCAGTTCTTC
TRBV3-1/TRBV3-2	TRBJ2-3	TRBD2	-	CASSRTSGGAGDTQYF	TGTGCCAGCAGCAGGACAAGCGGGGGGGCCGGAGATACGCAGTATTTT
TRBV28	TRBJ1-3	TRBD1	-	CASSLTGPGGGNTIYF	TGTGCCAGCAGTTTGACGGGGCCAGGGGGGGGAAACACCATATATTTT
TRBV5-5	TRBJ2-6	-	-	CASSLVRGAAGANVLTF	TGTGCCAGCAGCTTGGTCAGGGGTGCGGCGGGGGCCAACGTCCTGACTTTC
TRBV7-2	TRBJ2-6	-	-	CASSLRAGQLDSGANVLTF	TGTGCCAGCAGCTTAAGGGCGGGCCAGTTGGACTCTGGGGCCAACGTCCTGACTTTC
TRBV28	TRBJ2-2	TRBD1	once	CASSPETGGPTAGELFF	TGTGCCAGCAGTCCGGAGACAGGGGGCCCTACCGCCGGGGAGCTGTTTTTT
TRBV30	TRBJ1-2	TRBD1	few	CAWRQTGGDYGYTF	TGTGCCTGGAGGCAGACAGGGGGGGACTATGGCTACACCTTC
TRBV7-8	TRBJ1-1	-	-	CASSLRTSMNTEAFF	TGTGCCAGCAGCTTAAGGACCTCCATGAACACTGAAGCTTTCTTT
TRBV2	TRBJ1-2	-	few	CASSVSRSGGGLGYTF	TGTGCCAGCAGTGTATCTCGTTCTGGTGGGGGGCTTGGCTACACCTTC
TRBV6-5	TRBJ1-1	-	-	CASSYSGGGHTEAFF	TGTGCCAGCAGTTACTCGGGCGGGGGACACACTGAAGCTTTCTTT
TRBV5-1	TRBJ2-7	TRBD1	-	CASSFGTGTYEQYF	TGCGCCAGCAGCTTCGGGACAGGGACCTACGAGCAGTACTTC
TRBV5-4	TRBJ2-3	-	-	CASSLDLENTDTQYF	TGTGCCAGCAGCTTGGATCTGGAAAACACAGATACGCAGTATTTT
TRBV6-2/TRBV6-3	TRBJ2-2	-	-	CASSYPTGNTGELFF	TGTGCCAGCAGTTACCCGACAGGGAACACCGGGGAGCTGTTTTTT
TRBV29-1	TRBJ1-1	-	-	CSVCPGGNTEAFF	TGCAGCGTTTGCCCTGGGGGAAACACTGAAGCTTTCTTT
TRBV27	TRBJ1-4	-	-	CASKARGGRTNEKLFF	TGTGCCAGCAAGGCCCGGGGAGGGCGAACTAATGAAAAACTGTTTTTT
TRBV3-1/TRBV3-2	TRBJ2-7	-	-	CASSPFLSYEQYF	TGTGCCAGCAGCCCCTTTCTGTCCTACGAGCAGTACTTC
TRBV28	TRBJ2-1	-	-	CAAQGSTNEQFF	TGTGCCGCACAGGGTTCAACAAATGAGCAGTTCTTC
TRBV18	TRBJ2-2	TRBD2	-	CASSPPGGGSTGELFF	TGTGCCAGCTCACCCCCGGGAGGGGGGTCCACCGGGGAGCTGTTTTTT
TRBV5-6	TRBJ2-1	-	-	CASRSSGSGNEQFF	TGTGCCAGCAGGTCGTCGGGGTCTGGAAATGAGCAGTTCTTC
TRBV15	TRBJ2-5	TRBD2	-	CATSGLGVPQETQYF	TGTGCCACCAGTGGACTAGGAGTCCCACAAGAGACCCAGTACTTC
TRBV13	TRBJ2-2	-	-	CASSFRQGGPGELFF	TGTGCCAGCAGCTTCCGCCAGGGGGGACCCGGGGAGCTGTTTTTT
TRBV7-8	TRBJ1-5	-	-	CASSLEGRNSNQPQHF	TGTGCCAGCAGCTTAGAGGGCAGGAATAGCAATCAGCCCCAGCATTTT
TRBV5-4	TRBJ1-2	-	-	CASRNAGSWDYGYTF	TGTGCCAGCAGAAATGCAGGGAGCTGGGACTATGGCTACACCTTC